This T cell receptor beta chain appears in the sequencing data of a study of shared clonotypes between healthy human individuals. The study's findings and limits: Several donors showed sharing of about 4.8% of naive CD4 clonotypes.

With respect to this clone: The antigen is not known.

V was pared by 1 base and J by 5 bases, with 11 bases between. CDR3 length equals 14 residues. The germline V gene has CDR1 SEHNR and CDR2 FQNEAQ (reference sequence). TCRdb's table, derived via immunoSEQ multiplex PCR, lists solely in-frame clones and lacks some. Of about 600,000 clones listed, around 97% are singletons. Material: naive CD4+ T cells sorted from blood. Subset here: CD45RA+ positively selected. The clonotype was recovered from a woman in her 30s in good health. The J gene is TRBJ2-5, the V gene TRBV7-9, with D unresolved. The CDR3, as DNA: TGTGCCAGCAGCTTAGGGAGCGTAGGGGAGACCCAGTACTTC. As protein: CASSLGSVGETQYF.